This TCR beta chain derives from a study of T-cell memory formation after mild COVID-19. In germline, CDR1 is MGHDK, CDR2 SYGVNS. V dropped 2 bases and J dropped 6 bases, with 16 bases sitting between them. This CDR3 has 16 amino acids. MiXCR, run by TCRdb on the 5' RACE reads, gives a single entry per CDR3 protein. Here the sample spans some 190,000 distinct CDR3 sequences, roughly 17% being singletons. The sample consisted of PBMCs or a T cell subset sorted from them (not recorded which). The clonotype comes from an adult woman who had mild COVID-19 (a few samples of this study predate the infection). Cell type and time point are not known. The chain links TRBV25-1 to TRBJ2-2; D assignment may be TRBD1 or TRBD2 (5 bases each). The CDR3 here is CASSEIRGEFSGELFF. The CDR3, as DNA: TGTGCCAGCAGTGAAATAAGGGGAGAGTTCTCCGGGGAGCTGTTTTTT. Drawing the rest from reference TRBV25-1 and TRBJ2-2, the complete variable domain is EADIYQTPRYLVIGTGKKITLECSQTMGHDKMYWYQQDPGMELHLIHYSYGVNSTEKGDLSSESTVSRIRTEHFPLTLESARPSHTSQYLCASSEIRGEFSGELFFGEGSRLTVL.